Following are 15 T cell receptor beta chains from one sample sequenced in a study of blood T cells in healthy people across ages (dated by TCRdb to between 2014 and 2017). Preparation of the library involved 5' RACE. Instrument used: Illumina HiSeq 2500. A second PCR of roughly 6 to 11 cycles was run with a J-beta primer mix and a sample-barcoded 5' primer. Starting from the raw public reads, TCRdb applied fastp trimming at Q25, assembled clones with MiXCR and retained in-frame beta chains. Every entry covers one CDR3 protein and lists the most common genes and DNA from its rows. This sample is represented by about 380,000 distinct CDR3 sequences; 45% to 60% of them were singletons. The top ten constitute roughly 51% of the sample. Sequenced material: blood. These receptors all come from a man in his sixties in good health.

The CDR3 DNA sequence: TGTGCCAGCAGCCAGGGGAGGACAGGGAGGTACGAGCAGTACTTC. Residues: CASSQGRTGRYEQYF. V and J are TRBV3-1 and TRBJ2-4; 8 nucleotides agree with TRBD1. The end of the DNA is better explained by TRBJ2-7, so the J call may be wrong. There are 15 residues in the CDR3. Germline values: CDR1 LGHDT, CDR2 YNNKEL (reference sequence).

In this sample, this clonotype turned up many times. The chain combines TRBV4-3 with TRBJ2-3; D uncertain. CDR1 LGHNA and CDR2 YSLEER come from the germline V gene. This CDR3 spans 13 amino acids. Between the trimmed V and J ends, which lost 0 bases and 8 bases, there was a span of 9 bases. In nucleotides, the CDR3 is TGCGCCAGCAGCCAAGAACCGGGCCTTACGCAGTATTTT. It is translated as CASSQEPGLTQYF.

The V call is TRBV30, the J call TRBJ2-4; D may be TRBD1 (5 bases). Germline values: CDR1 GTSNPN, CDR2 SVGIG (reference sequence). The length of the CDR3 is 14 residues. V was cut by 4 bases and J by 1 base, with 11 bases left in between. The CDR3 region is CAWTAGLAKNIQYF. The CDR3 DNA follows: TGTGCCTGGACCGCAGGGCTGGCCAAAAACATTCAGTACTTC.

This clonotype was counted between two and nine times. The rearrangement joins TRBV20-1 to TRBJ2-1, with 7 bases fitting TRBD2. The CDR3 is 14 amino acids. Unmatched junction bases numbered 3, after V lost 0 bases and J lost 4 bases. Looked up from germline, CDR1 is DFQATT and CDR2 is SNEGSKA (reference sequence). CDR3 DNA: TGCAGTGCTAGAGATGGAGCGGGATACAATGAGCAGTTCTTC. This sequence encodes CSARDGAGYNEQFF.

This rearrangement joins TRBV10-3 to TRBJ2-3; the D gene is possibly TRBD2 (6 bases). Trimming pared 8 bases from V and 0 bases from J, leaving 15 bases between. The CDR3 contains 15 residues. Germline CDR1 ENHRY, CDR2 SYGVKD. The CDR3 protein is CAIGGTATSTDTQYF. The CDR3 region has the DNA TGTGCCATCGGCGGGACGGCCACTAGCACAGATACGCAGTATTTT.

J is TRBJ2-1 and V is TRBV11-3, with TRBD2 as a possible D gene (5 bases). V dropped 4 bases and J dropped 3 bases, with 13 bases sitting between them. The CDR3 covers 15 residues. Germline values: CDR1 SGHNT, CDR2 YENEEA. In DNA, the CDR3 is TGTGCCAGCAGCTCAACAGAGGAGGACTACAATGAGCAGTTCTTC. Encoded protein: CASSSTEEDYNEQFF.

This clonotype has just a few counts. The V gene is TRBV7-6, the J gene TRBJ2-7; D unclear. Germline CDR1 is SGHVS and CDR2 is FNYEAQ. This CDR3 spans 14 amino acids. The V gene lost 1 base and the J gene lost 3 bases, with 10 bases spanning the gap. The CDR3 loop reads CASSLGPGDYEQYF. CDR3 nucleotide sequence: TGTGCCAGCAGCTTAGGGCCGGGTGACTACGAGCAGTACTTC.

The chain joins TRBV20-1 to TRBJ1-5; 8 positions match TRBD1. The trim removed 3 bases at V and 0 bases at J, leaving 7 bases unmatched. The CDR3 loop spans 16 amino acids. Germline V gives CDR1 DFQATT, CDR2 SNEGSKA (reference sequence). The DNA for the CDR3 is TGCAGTGCTAGGACAGGGGTTCCGGATAGCAATCAGCCCCAGCATTTT. It encodes CSARTGVPDSNQPQHF.

As for this clonotype: The junction departs from the called germline gene at one end, perhaps through a read error. The chain employs TRBV12-3 or TRBV12-4 and TRBJ1-5, with a possible D match to TRBD1 (5 bases). The CDR3 length is 14 residues. The CDR3 bases are TGTACCAGCAGGCAGGGAATTGGGAATCAGCCCCAGCATTTT. Translating gives CTSRQGIGNQPQHF.

J is TRBJ2-5 and V is TRBV5-1; D ambiguous. The CDR3 loop spans 15 amino acids. The V end was cut by 1 base, the J end by 1 base, with 11 bases between. Germline loops: CDR1 SGHRS, CDR2 YFSETQ. The DNA of the CDR3 is TGCGCCAGCAGCTTGAGGCAGCCCCTCCAAGAGACCCAGTACTTC. It codes for CASSLRQPLQETQYF.

In its sample, this clonotype was seen a few times. The rearrangement links TRBV7-2 to TRBJ1-6; the match to TRBD1 covers 11 bases. V lost 6 bases, J lost 6 bases, and 7 bases stayed unmatched. Germline-derived CDR1 and CDR2 are SGHTA and FQGNSA. This CDR3 spans 16 amino acids. The CDR3 reads CASRAWDRGTNSPLHF. The CDR3 DNA sequence: TGTGCCAGCAGAGCTTGGGACAGGGGGACTAATTCACCCCTCCACTTT.

J is TRBJ2-2 and V is TRBV20-1; D might be TRBD1 or TRBD2, each matching 6 bases. Per germline, CDR1 DFQATT and CDR2 SNEGSKA (reference sequence). The CDR3 is 14 residues long. Trimming cost V 6 bases and J 6 bases, with 17 bases left between them. This chain's CDR3 is CSASPGATAGELFF. DNA of the CDR3: TGCAGTGCCAGCCCGGGGGCGACGGCCGGGGAGCTGTTTTTT.

This clonotype has just a few counts. V usage is TRBV27 and J usage is TRBJ2-5; a weak D match, TRBD2 (5 bases). Per germline, CDR1 MNHEY and CDR2 SMNVEV (reference sequence). V lost 2 bases to trimming and J lost 2 bases, with 9 bases between them. The CDR3 is made up of 14 amino acids. The CDR3 is CASSLLRGQETQYF. CDR3 in DNA: TGTGCCAGCAGTTTACTGAGAGGGCAAGAGACCCAGTACTTC.

Comment on this clonotype: An end of the junction does not agree with germline; a read error may underlie this. The chain employs TRBV7-9 and TRBJ2-3; the match to TRBD2 covers 11 bases. Germline CDR1 SEHNR, CDR2 FQNEAQ (reference sequence). The CDR3 totals 15 residues. CDR3 amino acids: CAGSPLAGVTDTQYF. In DNA form, the CDR3 reads TGTGCCGGCAGCCCACTAGCGGGAGTTACAGATACGCAGTATTTT. The full variable domain, with the rest looked up from reference TRBV7-9 and TRBJ2-3, is DTGVSQNPRHKITKRGQNVTFRCDPISEHNRLYWYRQTLGQGPEFLTYFQNEAQLEKSRLLSDRFSAERPKGSFSTLEIQRTEQGDSAMYLCAGSPLAGVTDTQYFGPGTRLTVL.

Comment on this clonotype: This may come from a read error, since a much larger clone is one base off. CDR3 sequence (DNA): TGCAGTGCTCCTCGACAGGGACCCTACGAGCAGTTCTTC. It yields the protein CSAPRQGPYEQFF. The chain links TRBV20-1 to TRBJ2-1, with 7 nucleotides matching TRBD1. V gave up 5 bases and J gave up 10 bases; unmatched junction bases: 11. CDR1 DFQATT and CDR2 SNEGSKA come from the germline V gene (reference sequence). The CDR3 runs to 13 residues.